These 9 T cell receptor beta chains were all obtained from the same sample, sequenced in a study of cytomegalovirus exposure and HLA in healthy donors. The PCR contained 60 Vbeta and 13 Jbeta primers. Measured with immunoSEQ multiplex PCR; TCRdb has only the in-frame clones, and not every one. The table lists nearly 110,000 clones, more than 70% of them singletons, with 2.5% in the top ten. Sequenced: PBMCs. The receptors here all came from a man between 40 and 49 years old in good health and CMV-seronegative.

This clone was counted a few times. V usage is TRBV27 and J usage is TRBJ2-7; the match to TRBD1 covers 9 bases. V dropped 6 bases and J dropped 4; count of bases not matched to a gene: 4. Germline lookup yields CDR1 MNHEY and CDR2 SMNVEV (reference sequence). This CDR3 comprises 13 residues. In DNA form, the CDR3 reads TGTGCCAGCAGCCTACAGGGGGCGTACGAGCAGTACTTC. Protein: CASSLQGAYEQYF.

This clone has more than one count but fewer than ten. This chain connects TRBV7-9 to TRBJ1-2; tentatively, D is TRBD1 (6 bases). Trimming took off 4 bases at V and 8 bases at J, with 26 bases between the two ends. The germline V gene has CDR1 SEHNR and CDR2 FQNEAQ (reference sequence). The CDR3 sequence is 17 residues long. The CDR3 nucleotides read TGTGCCAGCAGCTCAAGTATCTCCGGGACACCAAAGAGGGGCTACACCTTC. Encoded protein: CASSSSISGTPKRGYTF.

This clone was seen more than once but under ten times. The CDR3 protein is CASSLDQGNTEAFF. The CDR3 nucleotides read TGTGCCAGCAGCTTGGACCAGGGGAACACTGAAGCTTTCTTT. The rearrangement uses TRBV5-4 and TRBJ1-1; D perhaps matches TRBD1 (5 bases). In germline, CDR1 is SGHNT, CDR2 YYREEE (reference sequence). The ends were cut back, 0 bases at V and 1 base at J, with 7 bases in the middle. There are 14 residues in the CDR3.

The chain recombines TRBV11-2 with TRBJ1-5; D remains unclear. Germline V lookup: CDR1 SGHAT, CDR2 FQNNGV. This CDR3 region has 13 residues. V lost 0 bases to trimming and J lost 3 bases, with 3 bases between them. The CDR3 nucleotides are TGTGCCAGCAGCTTAGATTACAATCAGCCCCAGCATTTT. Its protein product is CASSLDYNQPQHF. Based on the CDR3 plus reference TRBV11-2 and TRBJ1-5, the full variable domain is EAGVAQSPRYKIIEKRQSVAFWCNPISGHATLYWYQQILGQGPKLLIQFQNNGVVDDSQLPKDRFSAERLKGVDSTLKIQPAKLEDSAVYLCASSLDYNQPQHFGDGTRLSIL.

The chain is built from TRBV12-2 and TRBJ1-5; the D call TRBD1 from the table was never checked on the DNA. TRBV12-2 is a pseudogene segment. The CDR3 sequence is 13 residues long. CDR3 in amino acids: CASRLTGDQPQHF. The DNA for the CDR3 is TGTGCAAGTCGCCTTACAGGGGATCAGCCCCAGCATTTT.

The CDR3 here is CASSPTRSAEGEQYF. The DNA of the CDR3 is TGCGCCAGCAGCCCAACGCGGTCGGCTGAAGGCGAGCAGTACTTC. This sequence joins TRBV5-1 and TRBJ2-7, with D hard to call. The CDR3 has 15 amino acids. V gave up 4 bases and J gave up 6 bases, with 20 bases separating them. The germline V gene encodes CDR1 SGHRS and CDR2 YFSETQ.

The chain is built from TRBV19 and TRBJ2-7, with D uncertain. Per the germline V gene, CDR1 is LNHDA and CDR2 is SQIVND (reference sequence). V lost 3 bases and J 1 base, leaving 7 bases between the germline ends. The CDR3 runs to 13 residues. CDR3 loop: CASSIPGSYEQYF. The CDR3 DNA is TGTGCCAGTAGTATCCCGGGTTCCTACGAGCAGTACTTC.

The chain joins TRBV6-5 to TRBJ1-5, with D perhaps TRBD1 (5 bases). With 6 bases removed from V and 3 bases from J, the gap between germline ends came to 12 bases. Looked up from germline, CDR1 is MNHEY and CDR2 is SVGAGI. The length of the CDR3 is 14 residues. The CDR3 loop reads CASSPRQNNQPQHF. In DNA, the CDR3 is TGTGCCAGCAGCCCAAGACAGAACAATCAGCCCCAGCATTTT.

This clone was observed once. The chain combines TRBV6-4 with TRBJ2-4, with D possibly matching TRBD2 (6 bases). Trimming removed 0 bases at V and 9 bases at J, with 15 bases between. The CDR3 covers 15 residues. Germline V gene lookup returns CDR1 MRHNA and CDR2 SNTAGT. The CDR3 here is CASSDSVRAGGIQYF. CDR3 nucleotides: TGTGCCAGCAGTGACTCAGTCAGGGCCGGGGGCATTCAGTACTTC.